The text below deals with one T cell receptor beta chain. Some clones are missing from TCRdb's copy, which holds only in-frame ones; the method was immunoSEQ multiplex PCR. The sample comprises roughly 2.5 million clones, roughly nine tenths of which are singletons, and about 0.13% rests with the top ten. This sample is drawn from a study of shared clonotypes between healthy human individuals. The CDR3 is 13 residues long. V trimming: 6 bases; J trimming: 3 bases; junction bases outside the gene matches: 4. Germline CDR1 reads MDHEN; CDR2 reads SYDVKM. This receptor was identified in a man between 18 and 35 years old in good health. The chain carries TRBV28 and TRBJ1-2; 7 nucleotides match TRBD1. The specimen was naive CD4+ T cells sorted from blood. Subset specified: CD45RA+ positively selected. The CDR3 sequence is CASSDRDHYGYTF. As DNA, the CDR3 is TGTGCCAGCAGCGACAGGGACCACTATGGCTACACCTTC.